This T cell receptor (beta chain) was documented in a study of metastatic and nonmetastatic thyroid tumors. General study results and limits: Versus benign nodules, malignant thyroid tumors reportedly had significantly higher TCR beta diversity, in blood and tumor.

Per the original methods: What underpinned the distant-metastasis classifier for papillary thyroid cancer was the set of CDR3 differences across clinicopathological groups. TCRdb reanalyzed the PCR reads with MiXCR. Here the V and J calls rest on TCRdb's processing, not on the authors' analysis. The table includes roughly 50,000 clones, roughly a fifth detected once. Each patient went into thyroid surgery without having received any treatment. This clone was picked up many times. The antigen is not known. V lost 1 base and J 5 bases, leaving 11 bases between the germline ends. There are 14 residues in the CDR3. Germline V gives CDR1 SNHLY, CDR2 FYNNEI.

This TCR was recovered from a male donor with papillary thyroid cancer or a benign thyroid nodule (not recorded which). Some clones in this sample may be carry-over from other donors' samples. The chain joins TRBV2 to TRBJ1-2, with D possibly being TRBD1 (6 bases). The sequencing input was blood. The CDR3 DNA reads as TGTGCCAGCAGTGAAGGACAGGCTCGATATGGCTACACCTTC. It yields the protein CASSEGQARYGYTF.